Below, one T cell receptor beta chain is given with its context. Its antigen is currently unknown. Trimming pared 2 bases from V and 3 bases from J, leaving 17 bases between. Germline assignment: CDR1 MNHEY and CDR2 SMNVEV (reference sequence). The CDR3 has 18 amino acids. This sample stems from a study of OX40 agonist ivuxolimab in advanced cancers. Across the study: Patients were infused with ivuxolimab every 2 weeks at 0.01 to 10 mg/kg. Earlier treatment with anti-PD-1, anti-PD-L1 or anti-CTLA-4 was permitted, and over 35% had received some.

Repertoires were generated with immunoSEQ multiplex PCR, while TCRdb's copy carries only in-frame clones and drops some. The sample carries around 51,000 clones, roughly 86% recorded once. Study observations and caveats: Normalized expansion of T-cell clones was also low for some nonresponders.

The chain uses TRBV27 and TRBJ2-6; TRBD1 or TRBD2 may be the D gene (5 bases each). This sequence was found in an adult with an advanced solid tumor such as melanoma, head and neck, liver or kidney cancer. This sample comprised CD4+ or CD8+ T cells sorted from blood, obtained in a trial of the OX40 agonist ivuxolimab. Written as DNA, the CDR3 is TGTGCCAGCAGTTTAACTCTCGGGACCGTGAATGGGGCCAACGTCCTGACTTTC. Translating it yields CASSLTLGTVNGANVLTF.